Following are 21 T cell receptor beta chains from one sample sequenced in a study of blood T cells in healthy people across ages (dated by TCRdb to the mid-2010s). Library creation used 5' RACE. For sequencing, an Illumina HiSeq 2500 was employed. A second roughly 7 to 11 cycle PCR used a sample-barcoded 5' primer and a J-beta primer mix. TCRdb applied fastp at Q25 and MiXCR to the public reads, then kept only in-frame beta chains. Identical CDR3 proteins give one entry, which carries the most common genes and DNA. The sample includes approximately 1.5 million distinct CDR3 sequences, with 42% observed a single time. The ten most abundant clones make up about 3.8% of the sample. Sequencing input: blood. Receptors were obtained from a woman aged 18-29 years in good health.

This clonotype has a handful of counts. This chain links TRBV24-1 with TRBJ2-1, with D uncertain. Per the germline V gene, CDR1 is KGHDR and CDR2 is SFDVKD. V lost 0 bases and J 4 bases, leaving 6 bases between the germline ends. The CDR3 is 14 amino acids. CDR3 coding DNA: TGTGCCACCAGTGATTTGACGTCATACAATGAGCAGTTCTTC. It encodes CATSDLTSYNEQFF.

This chain uses TRBV6-2 or TRBV6-3 with TRBJ2-1; either TRBD1 or TRBD2 may supply D (5 bases each). Germline values: CDR1 MNHEY, CDR2 SVGEGT. V was cut by 5 bases and J by 2 bases, with 13 bases left in between. The CDR3 length is 15 residues. CDR3 in DNA: TGTGCCAGCAGTCCCGGGACCCGGACCTACAATGAGCAGTTCTTC. This translates into CASSPGTRTYNEQFF.

The gene calls are TRBV20-1 and TRBJ1-6, with 8 bases lining up with TRBD1. From germline, CDR1 is DFQATT and CDR2 SNEGSKA (reference sequence). There are 15 residues in the CDR3. The CDR3 sequence is CSVMQGASYNSPLHF. CDR3 coding DNA: TGCAGCGTTATGCAGGGGGCGTCCTATAATTCACCCCTCCACTTT.

V usage is TRBV10-3 and J usage is TRBJ2-3; possibly TRBD2 for D (5 bases). The V and J ends lost 3 bases and 7 bases respectively, with 23 bases between them. The CDR3 runs to 17 residues. Germline CDR1 reads ENHRY; CDR2 reads SYGVKD. CDR3 coding DNA: TGTGCCATCAGTGACCCTCTCGACGGAGGAGCGACTAATACGCAGTATTTT. Translating gives CAISDPLDGGATNTQYF.

CDR3 sequence: CSAITTRKDRGPFGELFF. The DNA for the CDR3 is TGCAGTGCTATTACGACGCGAAAGGACAGGGGGCCCTTCGGGGAGCTGTTTTTT. V gene TRBV20-1 combines with J gene TRBJ2-2, with 11 bases identical to TRBD1. From germline, CDR1 is DFQATT and CDR2 SNEGSKA (reference sequence). CDR3 size: 18 residues. The V segment lost 4 bases and the J segment 7 bases; nucleotides outside the gene matches: 17.

This rearrangement joins TRBV6-2 or TRBV6-3 to TRBJ1-5; 7 bases match TRBD1. CDR1 and CDR2 (germline): MNHEY, SVGEGT. Trimming took 5 bases from V and 5 from J; bases not matched to a gene: 6. This CDR3 has 14 residues. The CDR3 sequence is CASSTRTGYQPQHF. The CDR3 DNA follows: TGTGCCAGCAGTACCCGGACAGGATATCAGCCCCAGCATTTT.

This rearrangement joins TRBV4-3 to TRBJ2-3; TRBD1 aligns across 7 bases. The V gene's germline CDR1 is LGHNA and CDR2 YSLEER. V dropped 5 bases and J dropped 0; count of bases not matched to a gene: 8. The CDR3 loop spans 16 amino acids. The CDR3 bases are TGCGCCAGCAGCGCGTCGGGACAGCCGAGCACAGATACGCAGTATTTT. Translating it yields CASSASGQPSTDTQYF.

The rearrangement joins TRBV7-9 to TRBJ2-7; TRBD1 matches 10 bases. Germline V gene lookup returns CDR1 SEHNR and CDR2 FQNEAQ (reference sequence). J lost 1 base, V lost 4 bases, and 10 bases had no gene match. CDR3 length: 17 amino acids. DNA of the CDR3: TGTGCCAGCAGCTCAAGATTGGGGACAGGGGATTCCTACGAGCAGTACTTC. Its protein product is CASSSRLGTGDSYEQYF.

This sequence joins TRBV20-1 and TRBJ1-2; D uncertain. Per the germline V gene, CDR1 is DFQATT and CDR2 is SNEGSKA (reference sequence). The CDR3 runs to 14 residues. Trimming removed 0 bases from V and 6 bases from J, with 14 bases in between. For the CDR3, the DNA is TGCAGTGCTAGAGATCGGGTAGGGCATGATGGCTACACCTTC. Its protein is CSARDRVGHDGYTF.

The chain links TRBV7-2 to TRBJ2-7; D is perhaps TRBD1 (5 bases). The CDR3 runs 16 residues. V lost 1 base and J 0 bases, leaving 13 bases between the germline ends. Germline V gives CDR1 SGHTA, CDR2 FQGNSA. In nucleotides, the CDR3 is TGTGCCAGCAGCTTAGTTACGCGACAGCCCTCCTACGAGCAGTACTTC. This sequence encodes CASSLVTRQPSYEQYF.

Only a few counts were recorded for this clonotype. This chain uses TRBV29-1 with TRBJ1-1, with 7 bases identical to TRBD1. Trimming cost V 5 bases and J 5 bases; bases outside gene matches: 5. Germline lookup yields CDR1 SQVTM and CDR2 ANQGSEA. The CDR3 sequence is 12 residues long. In DNA, the CDR3 is TGCAGCGTTACCTCAGGGGGGACTGAAGCTTTCTTT. This gives the protein CSVTSGGTEAFF.

The genes are TRBV7-2 and TRBJ1-2; tentative D call: TRBD1 (5 bases). This CDR3 region has 16 residues. Trimming cost V 2 bases and J 2 bases, with 15 bases left between them. Looked up from germline, CDR1 is SGHTA and CDR2 is FQGNSA. This chain's CDR3 is CASSLWPKTENYGYTF. DNA of the CDR3: TGTGCCAGCAGCTTATGGCCCAAGACAGAAAACTATGGCTACACCTTC.

This clonotype was found a few times. The chain has TRBV6-1 and TRBJ2-7, with 7 bases matching TRBD1. The V gene end was trimmed by 7 bases and the J gene end by 1 base; junction bases not matched to a gene: 7. CDR1 and CDR2 from the germline V gene are MNHNS and SASEGT. This CDR3 is 14 amino acids long. For the CDR3, the DNA is TGTGCCAGCACGGCCAGGGGGTCTTCCTACGAGCAGTACTTC. This encodes CASTARGSSYEQYF.

The chain is built from TRBV7-9 and TRBJ2-7; tentatively, D is TRBD2 (6 bases). CDR3 size: 14 residues. CDR1 and CDR2 from the germline V gene are SEHNR and FQNEAQ (reference sequence). V lost 8 bases and J 5 bases, leaving 19 bases between the germline ends. CDR3: CASGPLGGFNEQYF. In DNA form, the CDR3 reads TGTGCCAGCGGCCCGTTAGGAGGGTTCAACGAGCAGTACTTC. Together with reference TRBV7-9 and TRBJ2-7, the CDR3 gives the full variable domain: DTGVSQNPRHKITKRGQNVTFRCDPISEHNRLYWYRQTLGQGPEFLTYFQNEAQLEKSRLLSDRFSAERPKGSFSTLEIQRTEQGDSAMYLCASGPLGGFNEQYFGPGTRLTVT.

This chain connects TRBV27 to TRBJ1-5, with TRBD1 as a possible D gene (6 bases). The germline V gene encodes CDR1 MNHEY and CDR2 SMNVEV (reference sequence). This CDR3 is 14 amino acids long. Trimming pared 2 bases from V and 7 bases from J, leaving 12 bases between. The CDR3 here is CASSLRGDQQPQHF. In nucleotides, the CDR3 is TGTGCCAGCAGTTTAAGGGGGGATCAGCAGCCCCAGCATTTT.

The chain carries TRBV7-8 and TRBJ2-7; D perhaps matches TRBD1 (6 bases). This CDR3 comprises 14 residues. Germline V gene sequence: CDR1 SGHVS, CDR2 FQNEAQ. V lost 5 bases and J lost 3, with 14 bases in between. As DNA, the CDR3 is TGTGCCAGCAGCGTAGGAGGACAGCTCTACGAGCAGTACTTC. Its translation is CASSVGGQLYEQYF.

This clonotype was counted only a few times. This chain connects TRBV21-1 to TRBJ2-1; TRBD1 is the table's D call and was not checked against the DNA. TRBV21-1 is labeled a pseudogene. The CDR3 length is 17 residues. The DNA of the CDR3 is TGTGCCAGCAGCAAAGCGCTGGGGCGGGAAACCTACAATGAGCAGTTCTTC. It codes for CASSKALGRETYNEQFF.

This clonotype was seen at least ten times. This sequence joins TRBV5-1 and TRBJ2-4, with D unclear. The V and J ends lost 4 bases and 0 bases respectively, with 14 bases between them. The CDR3 covers 16 residues. Per the germline V gene, CDR1 is SGHRS and CDR2 is YFSETQ. The CDR3 reads CASSPWAGLAKNIQYF. DNA of the CDR3: TGCGCCAGCAGCCCTTGGGCAGGCCTAGCCAAAAACATTCAGTACTTC.

The chain links TRBV29-1 to TRBJ2-1, with D possibly called TRBD1 or TRBD2 (6 bases each). Trimming pared 7 bases from V and 0 bases from J, leaving 16 bases between. The CDR3 consists of 15 residues. Germline CDR1 SQVTM, CDR2 ANQGSEA. CDR3 nucleotide sequence: TGCAGCGGACGACGGGGGCAGAGCTCCTACAATGAGCAGTTCTTC. Protein product: CSGRRGQSSYNEQFF.

The chain couples TRBV12-3 or TRBV12-4 to TRBJ1-5; 9 bases map to TRBD1. There are 18 residues in the CDR3. V was pared by 2 bases and J by 3 bases, with 11 bases of the junction left unmatched. The CDR3 nucleotides read TGTGCCAGCAGTTTATTTACAGGGGGCGAAAGGGTCAATCAGCCCCAGCATTTT. It codes for CASSLFTGGERVNQPQHF.

This chain joins TRBV9 and TRBJ1-5, with a possible D match to TRBD1 (5 bases). Germline CDR1 reads SGDLS; CDR2 reads YYNGEE. This CDR3 has 14 residues. V lost 4 bases, J lost 7 bases, and 15 bases lay in between. CDR3 sequence reads: CASSPEGVRQPQHF. The CDR3, as DNA: TGTGCCAGCAGCCCAGAAGGGGTGCGGCAGCCCCAGCATTTT. Complete variable domain (other parts from reference TRBV9 and TRBJ1-5): DSGVTQTPKHLITATGQRVTLRCSPRSGDLSVYWYQQSLDQGLQFLIQYYNGEERAKGNILERFSAQQFPDLHSELNLSSLELGDSALYFCASSPEGVRQPQHFGDGTRLSIL.